This T cell receptor (beta chain) was captured by sequencing in a study of blood T cell repertoires in COVID-19. The V gene's germline CDR1 is SGDLS and CDR2 YYNGEE. The CDR3 loop spans 16 amino acids. Trimming took 3 bases from V and 2 from J, leaving 16 bases between them. In the original processing: Scientists estimated how many nucleated cells there were by amplifying reference gene primers. Clones were read by immunoSEQ multiplex PCR, and TCRdb kept only the in-frame ones, dropping some. V and J calls and clone size are given by that table; D and trimming were obtained from the DNA. The sample shows about 480,000 clones, around 89% of them seen only once. Each participant's cohort was designated according to participant-reported clinical history. Symptom resolution, clearance, or two negative PCRs marked the recovered donors of Cohort 3.

The sequencing sample was made of PBMCs or T cells enriched from blood (not recorded which). This TCR was sampled from a woman in her forties who had recovered from COVID-19. The V call is TRBV9, the J call TRBJ2-3; D unclear. CDR3 protein: CASSATGFVNTDTQYF. CDR3 DNA sequence: TGTGCCAGCAGCGCGACTGGCTTTGTTAACACAGATACGCAGTATTTT.